This T cell receptor (beta chain) was sequenced during a study of OX40 agonist ivuxolimab in advanced cancers. Germline CDR1 reads LNHDA; CDR2 reads SQIVND (reference sequence). V was pared by 7 bases and J by 4 bases, with 11 bases between. The CDR3 has 13 residues. TCRdb keeps only in-frame clones here, not all; method: immunoSEQ multiplex PCR. The sample contains roughly 53,000 clones, roughly 88% of which appear only once. The material sequenced was CD4+ or CD8+ T cells sorted from blood, taken in a trial of the OX40 agonist ivuxolimab. V gene TRBV19 combines with J gene TRBJ2-1; no clear D gene. The TCR sequence derives from an adult with an advanced solid tumor such as melanoma, head and neck, liver or kidney cancer. In nucleotides, the CDR3 is TGTGCCAGTAATTCGGTGGGATACAATGAGCAGTTCTTC. Residues: CASNSVGYNEQFF.